These T cell receptor beta chains were read from a single sample in a study of memory B cells and T cells in multiple sclerosis. Clones were sequenced by immunoSEQ multiplex PCR, and TCRdb holds only the in-frame ones, with some missing. The table lists roughly 45,000 clones, roughly 87% of them singletons. Their cognate antigens are unknown. The sample was PBMCs from blood kept in culture. These receptors all stem from a human donor with multiple sclerosis. Both conserved end residues are trimmed from each CDR3. Each record gives: clone size, V gene, CDR3 protein. The size field is filled for only some rows; it gives once, few, many or a size class.

once | TRBV27 | ASSARGTNTEAF
once | TRBV5-1 | ASSLLGGQGATEAF
- | TRBV11-3 | ASSLSHTFDGYT
few | TRBV7-8 | ASSEPRRLGANSPLH
- | TRBV10-1 | ASSESGTGADTQY
- | TRBV5-1 | ASRDTTGNSPLH
- | TRBV19 | ASSIRGSRGTEAF
few | TRBV9 | ASSRTGGSPLH
few | TRBV7-9 | ASSPGWEQY
- | TRBV5-1 | ASSLDRMGNQPQH
- | TRBV10-1 | ASSGQGTDTQY
- | TRBV6-5 | ASSYVLGRGHEQY
- | TRBV18 | ASSLTSGGETQY
- | TRBV5-5 | ASSHRTGPHGNTEAF
- | TRBV5-1 | ASSSGTGGARNEQF
- | TRBV27 | ASGHAGGPDTQY
- | TRBV6-5 | ASRSTGGVYT
- | TRBV9 | ASSLRDVSYNEQF
- | TRBV7-7 | ASSPGLGAEAF
- | TRBV7-3 | ASSFTSGGSDTQY
- | TRBV7-2 | ASSPAGGGALGEQF
- | TRBV14 | ASSRWTSGGFFSYNEQF
- | TRBV27 | ASSLSGQPGKLF